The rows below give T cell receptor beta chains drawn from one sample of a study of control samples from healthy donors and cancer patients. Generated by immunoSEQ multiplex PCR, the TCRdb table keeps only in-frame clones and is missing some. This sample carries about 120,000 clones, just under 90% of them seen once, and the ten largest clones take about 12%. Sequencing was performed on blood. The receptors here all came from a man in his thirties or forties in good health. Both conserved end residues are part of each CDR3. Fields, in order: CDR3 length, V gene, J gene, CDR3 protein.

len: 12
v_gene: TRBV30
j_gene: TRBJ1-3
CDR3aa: CAWSAEGNTIYF

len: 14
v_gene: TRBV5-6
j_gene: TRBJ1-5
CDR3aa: CASSWGGRDQPQHF

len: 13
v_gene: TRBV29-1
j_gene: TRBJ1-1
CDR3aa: CSAQLGMNTEAFF

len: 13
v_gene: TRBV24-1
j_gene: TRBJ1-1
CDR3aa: CATMGEENTEAFF

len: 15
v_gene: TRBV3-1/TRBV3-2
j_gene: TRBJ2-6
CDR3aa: CASSQGDSGANVLTF

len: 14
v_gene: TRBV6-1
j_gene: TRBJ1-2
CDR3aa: CASSEGKVHYGYTF

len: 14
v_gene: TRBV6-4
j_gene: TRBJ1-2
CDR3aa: CASSDSSDSYGYTF

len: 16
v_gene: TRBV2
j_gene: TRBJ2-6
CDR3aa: CASSEVRFSGANVLTF

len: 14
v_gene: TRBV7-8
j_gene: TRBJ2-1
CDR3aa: CASSPGQGDNEQFF

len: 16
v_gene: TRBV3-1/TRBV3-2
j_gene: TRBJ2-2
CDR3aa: CASSQGQGMDTGELFF

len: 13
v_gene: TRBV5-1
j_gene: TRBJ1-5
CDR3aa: CASSLEPNQPQHF

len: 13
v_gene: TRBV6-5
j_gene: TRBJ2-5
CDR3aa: CASSSWPQETQYF

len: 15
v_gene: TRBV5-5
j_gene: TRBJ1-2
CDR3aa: CASSLEQGANYGYTF

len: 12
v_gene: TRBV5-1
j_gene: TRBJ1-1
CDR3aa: CASSHTGGGAFF

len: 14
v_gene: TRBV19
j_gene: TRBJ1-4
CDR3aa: CASRRRGDNEKLFF

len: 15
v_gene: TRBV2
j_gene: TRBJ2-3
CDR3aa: CASSAGQIYTDTQYF

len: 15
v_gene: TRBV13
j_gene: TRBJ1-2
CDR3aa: CASSLSAVFNYGYTF

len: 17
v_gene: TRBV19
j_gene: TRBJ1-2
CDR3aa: CASSIQAGRLSYYGYTF

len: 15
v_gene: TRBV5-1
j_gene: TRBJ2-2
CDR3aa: CASSLVGQGVGELFF

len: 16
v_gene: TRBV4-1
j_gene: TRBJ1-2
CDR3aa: CASSQALGQRVYGYIF

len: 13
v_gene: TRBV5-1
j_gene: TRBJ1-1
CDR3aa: CASSLGSNTEAFF

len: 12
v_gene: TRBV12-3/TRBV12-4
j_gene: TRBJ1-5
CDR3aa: CASSLRSRPQHF

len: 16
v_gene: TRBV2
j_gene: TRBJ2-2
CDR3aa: CASTGVSLPDTGELFF

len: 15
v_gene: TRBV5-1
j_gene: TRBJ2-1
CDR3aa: CASSFKLAGDNEQFF

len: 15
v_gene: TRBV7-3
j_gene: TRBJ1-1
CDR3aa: CASSLYGVRDTEAFF

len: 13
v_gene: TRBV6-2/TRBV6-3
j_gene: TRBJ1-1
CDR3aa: CASSGQLNTEAFF

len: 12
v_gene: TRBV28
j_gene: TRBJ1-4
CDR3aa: CASSEGNEKLFF

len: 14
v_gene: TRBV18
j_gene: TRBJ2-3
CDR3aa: CASSPGGFTDTQYF

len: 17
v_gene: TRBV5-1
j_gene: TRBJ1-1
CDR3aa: CASSPGPSGTGWTEAFF

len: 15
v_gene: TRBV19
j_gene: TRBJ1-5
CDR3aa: CASSIVGAVNQPQHF

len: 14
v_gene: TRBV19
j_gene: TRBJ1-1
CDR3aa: CASSIVRKNTEAFF

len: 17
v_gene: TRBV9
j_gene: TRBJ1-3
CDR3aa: CASSIQGDSASGNTIYF

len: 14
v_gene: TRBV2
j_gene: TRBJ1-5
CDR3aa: CASSGGTVNQPQHF

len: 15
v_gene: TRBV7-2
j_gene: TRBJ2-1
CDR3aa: CASSLKVDPYNEQFF

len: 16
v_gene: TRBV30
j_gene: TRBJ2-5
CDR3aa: CAWRRSGSSQRETQYF

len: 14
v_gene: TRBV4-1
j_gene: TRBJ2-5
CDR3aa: CASSPSGGPETQYF

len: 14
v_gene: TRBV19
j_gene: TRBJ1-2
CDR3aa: CASSGPLVADGYTF

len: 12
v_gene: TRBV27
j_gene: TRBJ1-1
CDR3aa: CASSVGGTEAFF

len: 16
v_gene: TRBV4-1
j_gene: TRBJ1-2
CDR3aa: CPSSQGRGGQGEGYTF

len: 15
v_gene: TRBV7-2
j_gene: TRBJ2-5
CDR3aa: CASIPTGQGGETQYF

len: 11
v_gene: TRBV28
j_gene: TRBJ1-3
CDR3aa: CASFSQNTIYF

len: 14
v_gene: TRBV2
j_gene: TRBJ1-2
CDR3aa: CASRVGRENYGYTF

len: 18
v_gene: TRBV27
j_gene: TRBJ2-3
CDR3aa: CASSLSLSRGGSTDTQYF

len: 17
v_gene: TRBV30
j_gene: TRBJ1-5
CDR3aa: CACQVRGALNSNQPQHF

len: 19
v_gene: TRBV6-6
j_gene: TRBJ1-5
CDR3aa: CASSPLRQGDTYSNQPQHF

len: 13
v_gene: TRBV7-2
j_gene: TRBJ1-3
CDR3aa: CASSLDPGNTIYF

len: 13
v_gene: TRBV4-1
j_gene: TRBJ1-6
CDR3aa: CASSPQVNSPLHF

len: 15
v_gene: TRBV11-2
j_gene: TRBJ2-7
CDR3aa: CASSLELFSSYEQYF

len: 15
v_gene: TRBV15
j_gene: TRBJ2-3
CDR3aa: CATSRGNGLTDTQYF

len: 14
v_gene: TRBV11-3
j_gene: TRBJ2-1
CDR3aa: CASSFETGATEQFF

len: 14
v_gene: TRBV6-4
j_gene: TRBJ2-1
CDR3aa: CASSSGQANNEQFF